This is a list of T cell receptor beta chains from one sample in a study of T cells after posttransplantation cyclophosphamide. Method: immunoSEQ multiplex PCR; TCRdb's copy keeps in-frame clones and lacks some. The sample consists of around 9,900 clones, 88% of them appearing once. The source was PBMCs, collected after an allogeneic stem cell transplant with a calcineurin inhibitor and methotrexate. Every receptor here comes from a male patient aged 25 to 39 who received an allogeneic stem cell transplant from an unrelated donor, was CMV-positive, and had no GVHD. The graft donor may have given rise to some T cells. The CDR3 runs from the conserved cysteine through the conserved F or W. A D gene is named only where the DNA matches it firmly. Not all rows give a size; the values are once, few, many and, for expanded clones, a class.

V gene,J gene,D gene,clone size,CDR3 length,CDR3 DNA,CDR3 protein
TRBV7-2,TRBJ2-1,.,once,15,TGTGCCAGCAGCTCGGACATGAGCTCCTACAATGAGCAGTTCTTC,CASSSDMSSYNEQFF
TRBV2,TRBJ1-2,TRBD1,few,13,TGTGCCAGCAGTGAACAAGGGGGCGTTGGCTACACCTTC,CASSEQGGVGYTF
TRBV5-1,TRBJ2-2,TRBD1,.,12,TGCGCCAGACAGGGGCCGCCCGGGGAGCTGTTTTTT,CARQGPPGELFF
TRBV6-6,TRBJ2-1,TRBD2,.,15,TGTGCCAGCAGTCGCGGGAGCATCACCTACAATGAGCAGTTCTTC,CASSRGSITYNEQFF
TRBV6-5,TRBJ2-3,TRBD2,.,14,TGTGCCAGCAGTTTAGCGGGCGACACAGATACGCAGTATTTT,CASSLAGDTDTQYF
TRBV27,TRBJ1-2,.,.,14,TGTGCCAGCAGTGCAAGGGGGTTCAACTATGGCTACACCTTC,CASSARGFNYGYTF
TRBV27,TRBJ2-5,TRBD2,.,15,TGTGCCAGCAGGCTAGCGGGAGGGCCTTTGGAGACCCAGTACTTC,CASRLAGGPLETQYF
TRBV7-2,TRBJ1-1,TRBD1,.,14,TGTGCCAGCAGCCCGGACAGGGGGCTCGGTGAAGCTTTCTTT,CASSPDRGLGEAFF
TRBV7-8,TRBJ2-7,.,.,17,TGTGCCAGCAGCTTAGAGGGATCGGGACTCGGAACCTACGAGCAGTACTTC,CASSLEGSGLGTYEQYF
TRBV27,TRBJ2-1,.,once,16,TGTGCCAGCAGTTTATTTGGCATTAGCCCCTACAATGAGCAGTTCTTC,CASSLFGISPYNEQFF
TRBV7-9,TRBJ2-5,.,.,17,TGTGCCAGCAGCTTTATAGGAGGGGGCGCGGAAGAAGAGACCCAGTACTTC,CASSFIGGGAEEETQYF
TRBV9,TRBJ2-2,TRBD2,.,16,TGTGCCAGCAGCGCCCGGGGTAGCGGGAGCACCGGGGAGCTGTTTTTT,CASSARGSGSTGELFF
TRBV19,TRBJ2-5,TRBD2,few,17,TGTGCCAGTAGCCCGGGACTAGCAACTCTCGTCCAAGAGACCCAGTACTTC,CASSPGLATLVQETQYF
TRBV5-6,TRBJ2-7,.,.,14,TGTGCCAGCAGCACCTGGTACTTTGGGCCCGAGCAGTACTTC,CASSTWYFGPEQYF
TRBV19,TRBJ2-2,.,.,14,TGTGCCAGTAGTAGTTACAGCAACACCGGGGAGCTGTTTTTT,CASSSYSNTGELFF
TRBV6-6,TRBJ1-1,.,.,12,TGTGCCAGCAGCCCTCCTAACACTGAAGCTTTCTTT,CASSPPNTEAFF
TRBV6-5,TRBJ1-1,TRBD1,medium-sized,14,TGTGCCAGCAGTTACACGAATACAGGGGCTGAAGCTTTCTTT,CASSYTNTGAEAFF
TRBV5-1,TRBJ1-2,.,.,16,TGCGCCAGCAGCGAATTCCTAGGGACAACTTACTATGGCTACACCTTC,CASSEFLGTTYYGYTF
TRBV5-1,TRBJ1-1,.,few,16,TGCGCCAGCAGCTTGGTGGCCCCCCGGTGGGAGACTGAAGCTTTCTTT,CASSLVAPRWETEAFF
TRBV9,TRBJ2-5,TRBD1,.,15,TGTGCCAGCAGCCTGGACAGGGGGCAGGGGGAGACCCAGTACTTC,CASSLDRGQGETQYF
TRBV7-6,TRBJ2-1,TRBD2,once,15,TGTGCCAGCAGCCCTCTAGCGGGAGTACGGAATGAGCAGTTCTTC,CASSPLAGVRNEQFF
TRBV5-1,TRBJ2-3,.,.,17,TGCGCCAGCAGCTTGGGGGCAAGCGGCTTAAGCACAGATACGCAGTATTTT,CASSLGASGLSTDTQYF
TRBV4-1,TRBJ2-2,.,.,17,TGCGCCAGCAGCCAAGGGAGGGACCCCACGAACACCGGGGAGCTGTTTTTT,CASSQGRDPTNTGELFF
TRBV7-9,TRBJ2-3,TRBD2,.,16,TGTGCCAGCAGCCAGCCTAGCGGGAGGCTCTCAGATACGCAGTATTTT,CASSQPSGRLSDTQYF
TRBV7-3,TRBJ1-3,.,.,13,TGTGCCAGCAGCTCGGGCGGGGGAAACACCATATATTTT,CASSSGGGNTIYF
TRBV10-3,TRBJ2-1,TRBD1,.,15,TGTGCCATCAGTCCCTCGGACAGGGACTACAATGAGCAGTTCTTC,CAISPSDRDYNEQFF
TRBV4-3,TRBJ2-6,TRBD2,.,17,TGCGCCAGCAGCCAGGGGACTAGTTCCTCTGGGGCCAACGTCCTGACTTTC,CASSQGTSSSGANVLTF
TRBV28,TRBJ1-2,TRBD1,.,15,TGTGCCAGCAGTGTCGGGGGACAGGGGAACTATGGCTACACCTTC,CASSVGGQGNYGYTF
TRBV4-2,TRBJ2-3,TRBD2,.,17,TGTGCCAGCAGCCAAGCTCCCGGGAGGATCGGCACAGATACGCAGTATTTT,CASSQAPGRIGTDTQYF
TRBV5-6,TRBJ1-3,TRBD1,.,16,TGTGCCAGCAGCCCGCTCGAGGGGGACAGCCGGGTCCCCATATATTTT,CASSPLEGDSRVPIYF
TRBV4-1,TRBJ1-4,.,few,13,TGCGCCAGCAGCCAATCGAGCACCGAAAAACTGTTTTTT,CASSQSSTEKLFF
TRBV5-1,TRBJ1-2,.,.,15,TGCGCCAGCAGCCAAGAGCAGGCAGCTAACTATGGCTACACCTTC,CASSQEQAANYGYTF
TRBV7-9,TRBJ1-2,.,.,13,TGTGCCAGCAGCTTGGAGGGCCTCTATGGCTACACCTTC,CASSLEGLYGYTF
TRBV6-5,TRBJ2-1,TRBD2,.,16,TGTGCCAGCAGTTATCGTCCGGGACTAGCCTACAATGAGCAGTTCTTC,CASSYRPGLAYNEQFF
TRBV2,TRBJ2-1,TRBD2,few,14,TGTGCCAGGACGGGACTAGCGGGTTACAATGAGCAGTTCTTC,CARTGLAGYNEQFF
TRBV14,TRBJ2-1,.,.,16,TGTGCCAGCAGCCGACTTGGACAGAGCTTAACCCATGAGCAGTTCTTC,CASSRLGQSLTHEQFF
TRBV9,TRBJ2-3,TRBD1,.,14,TGTGCCAGCAGCGTAGTCGCCGCAGGGGGTACGCAGTATTTT,CASSVVAAGGTQYF
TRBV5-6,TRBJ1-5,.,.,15,TGTGCCAGCAGCTTCAGGGGAGCGAGCAATCAGCCCCAGCATTTT,CASSFRGASNQPQHF
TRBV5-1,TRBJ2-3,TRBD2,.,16,TGCGCCAGCAGCCGGGACCCAGCGGGAAACACAGATACGCAGTATTTT,CASSRDPAGNTDTQYF
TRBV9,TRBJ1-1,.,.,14,TGTGCCAGCAGGATTGGGGCCACGGACACTGAAGCTTTCTTT,CASRIGATDTEAFF
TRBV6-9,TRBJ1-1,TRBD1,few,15,TGTGCCAGCAGTGAACAGGGGGTACCGAACACTGAAGCTTTCTTT,CASSEQGVPNTEAFF
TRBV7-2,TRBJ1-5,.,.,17,TGTGCCAGCAGCCCCCGAGGGAGGCCCGGTAGCAATCAGCCCCAGCATTTT,CASSPRGRPGSNQPQHF
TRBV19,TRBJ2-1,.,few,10,TGTGCCCTTATGCGATGTGAGCAGTTCTTC,CALMRCEQFF
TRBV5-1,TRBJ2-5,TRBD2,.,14,TGCGCCAGCAGCTTGTGGCGGGAGGGAGAGACCCAGTACTTC,CASSLWREGETQYF
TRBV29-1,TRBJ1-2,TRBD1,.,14,TGCAGCGTTGGGGGGACAGGGGGCGGTGGTGGCTACACCTTC,CSVGGTGGGGGYTF
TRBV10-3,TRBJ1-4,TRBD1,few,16,TGTGCCATCAGTGAGTCACGACAGGGGGCCGAGGAAAAACTGTTTTTT,CAISESRQGAEEKLFF